This entry concerns a single TCR beta chain. Antigen: not known. This sample includes further DNA sequences coding for the same CDR3. The CDR3 extends over 11 amino acids. Trimming removed 7 bases at V and 5 bases at J, with 8 bases between. The germline CDR1 and CDR2 sequences are SNHLY and FYNNEI. This record belongs to a study of CD8+ T cells in alopecia areata. Study overall: Patients remained on tofacitinib for 6 to 18 months and then went 6 months without it. Study-wide findings and caveats: TCR sharing was clearer in mice than between patients, perhaps partly owing to patient HLA diversity. Scalp sample sequencing also detects resident alphabeta T cells of normal skin.

Described treatment: oral pan-JAK inhibitor, 5-10 mg twice daily. Punch biopsies of lesional scalp, plus peripheral blood, were taken from alopecia areata patients. Extraction and reverse transcription of RNA yielded cDNA as the sequencing template. Clones were read by immunoSEQ multiplex PCR, and TCRdb kept only the in-frame ones, dropping some. The repertoire has over 150,000 clones, 45% to 75% of them found once; the top ten carry about 3.5%. This chain joins TRBV2 and TRBJ1-1, with no clear D. The receptor comes from a human donor with alopecia areata. The sequencing here drew on CD4+ T cells sorted from blood, taken at week 4, from a patient treated with tofacitinib. CDR3 DNA: TGTGCCAGCATCCGGGAGACTGAAGCTTTCTTT. It is translated as CASIRETEAFF.